This is a list of T cell receptor beta chains from one sample in a study of yellow fever vaccine responses in identical twins. TCRdb used MiXCR to reprocess the RT-PCR reads, holding one entry per CDR3 protein. The sample has roughly 18,000 distinct CDR3 sequences; 60% to 70% are singletons. Sequences were derived from T cells from blood (PBMCs), unsorted or a sorted subset (not recorded which), sampled before or after yellow fever vaccination (not recorded which). These receptors came from a young woman who received the yellow fever vaccine. CDR3s include the opening cysteine and the closing phenylalanine or tryptophan. The D gene is left open where the match is weak. Size values are once, few and many counts, or a class for expanded clones, and some rows have none.

D: NA
size: medium-sized
V: TRBV5-5
J: TRBJ1-2
DNA: TGTGCCAGCAGCCCCGACAGTGGGGGTTATGGCTACACCTTC
CDR3: CASSPDSGGYGYTF

D: NA
size: NA
V: TRBV12-3/TRBV12-4
J: TRBJ2-5
DNA: TGTGCCAGCAATGCTAGAGAGACCCAGTACTTC
CDR3: CASNARETQYF

D: NA
size: NA
V: TRBV2
J: TRBJ2-7
DNA: TGTGCCAGCAGCGGCAGCCCCTACGAGCAGTACTTC
CDR3: CASSGSPYEQYF

D: NA
size: NA
V: TRBV29-1
J: TRBJ1-1
DNA: TGCAGCGGTACCACAGGGATGGTTACTGAAGCTTTCTTT
CDR3: CSGTTGMVTEAFF

D: NA
size: NA
V: TRBV7-2
J: TRBJ2-1
DNA: TGTGCCAGCAGCTTATTCAATGAGCAGTTCTTC
CDR3: CASSLFNEQFF

D: TRBD1
size: NA
V: TRBV5-1
J: TRBJ2-1
DNA: TGCGCCAGCAGCTCCCAAGGGACAGGGGACAATGAGCAGTTCTTC
CDR3: CASSSQGTGDNEQFF

D: TRBD2
size: NA
V: TRBV11-3
J: TRBJ2-1
DNA: TGTGCCAGCAGCCCACGTTCGGGCGGGGGGTTTGAGCAGTTCTTC
CDR3: CASSPRSGGGFEQFF

D: NA
size: NA
V: TRBV19
J: TRBJ1-1
DNA: TGTGCCAGTAGCCCCGCCGGGAACTCTGAAGCTTTCTTT
CDR3: CASSPAGNSEAFF

D: TRBD1
size: NA
V: TRBV18
J: TRBJ1-2
DNA: TGTGCCAGCTCACCACTGACAGGGGCCAGGGAGGGCTACACCTTC
CDR3: CASSPLTGAREGYTF

D: TRBD1
size: few
V: TRBV11-3
J: TRBJ1-1
DNA: TGTGCCAGCAGCATAGTGGGACAGGGGAACACTGAAGCTTTCTTT
CDR3: CASSIVGQGNTEAFF

D: NA
size: NA
V: TRBV7-7
J: TRBJ2-7
DNA: TGTGCCAGCAGCCAGGGGGGTAGCGGACTCTCCTACGAGCAGTACTTC
CDR3: CASSQGGSGLSYEQYF

D: TRBD1
size: once
V: TRBV5-1
J: TRBJ1-2
DNA: TGCGCCAGCAGCTTGGTTACAGGGGGGTATGGCTACACCTTC
CDR3: CASSLVTGGYGYTF

D: NA
size: NA
V: TRBV3-1
J: TRBJ2-3
DNA: TGTGCCAGCAGCCAAGAGATAGGGACAGATACGCAGTATTTT
CDR3: CASSQEIGTDTQYF

D: NA
size: once
V: TRBV18
J: TRBJ1-4
DNA: TGTGCCAGCTCACCAGGGATTAATGAAAAACTGTTTTTT
CDR3: CASSPGINEKLFF

D: NA
size: NA
V: TRBV11-1
J: TRBJ1-5
DNA: TGTGCCAGTCAAGGGGGCAATCAGCCCCAGCATTTT
CDR3: CASQGGNQPQHF

D: TRBD1
size: NA
V: TRBV11-1
J: TRBJ1-2
DNA: TGTGCCAGCAGCTTAGCAAGTTTAAGGACAGGGAAAGCGGGCTACACCTTC
CDR3: CASSLASLRTGKAGYTF